These 9 T cell receptor beta chains originate from one sample sequenced in a study of blood T cell repertoires in COVID-19. Some clones are missing from TCRdb's copy, which holds only in-frame ones; the method was immunoSEQ multiplex PCR. Among 120,000 to 150,000 clones listed, 75% to 90% were seen once. The sample consisted of peripheral blood. These receptors were obtained from a man between 45 and 60 years old who had recovered from COVID-19.

The rearrangement links TRBV7-2 to TRBJ2-3; maybe TRBD1 (6 bases). The CDR3 is made up of 15 amino acids. V shed 2 bases and J shed 1 base, with 10 bases lying between them. Germline values: CDR1 SGHTA, CDR2 FQGNSA. The CDR3 DNA reads as TGTGCCAGCAGCTTAAGGGGGTTGGGCACAGATACGCAGTATTTT. Protein product: CASSLRGLGTDTQYF.

The chain combines TRBV19 with TRBJ2-7, with 7 bases matching TRBD1. This CDR3 is 15 amino acids long. Germline CDR1 is LNHDA and CDR2 is SQIVND (reference sequence). V was pared by 3 bases and J by 2 bases, with 7 bases of the junction left unmatched. CDR3 sequence: CASSIKGGETYEQYF. The CDR3 DNA sequence: TGTGCCAGTAGTATCAAAGGGGGCGAAACCTACGAGCAGTACTTC.

The J gene is TRBJ2-1, the V gene TRBV18; 8 bases are a match to TRBD1. In germline, CDR1 is KGHSH, CDR2 LQKENI. This CDR3 is built from 15 residues. J was trimmed by 8 bases and V by 0 bases; bases with no gene match: 6. Here the CDR3 DNA reads TGTGCCAGCTCACCACCGTTCGGACAGGGCGATGAGCAGTTCTTC. Its translation is CASSPPFGQGDEQFF.

This clone came up once. The chain couples TRBV28 to TRBJ2-3, with TRBD1 identical over 8 bases. After removal of 3 bases from V and 5 bases from J, the junction contained 16 bases not matched to a gene. Germline values: CDR1 MDHEN, CDR2 SYDVKM. This CDR3 comprises 18 residues. The chain's CDR3 is CASSFRPGQGVKRDTQYF. The CDR3 nucleotides read TGTGCCAGCAGTTTCCGTCCCGGACAGGGAGTAAAGAGAGATACGCAGTATTTT.

This chain joins TRBV6-5 and TRBJ1-2, with TRBD1 matching over 12 bases. The CDR3 spans 16 residues. Germline lookup yields CDR1 MNHEY and CDR2 SVGAGI. Trimming took 0 bases from V and 6 from J; bases not matched to a gene: 5. For the CDR3, the DNA is TGTGCCAGCAGTTACTCGGGGACAGGGGGCTCGGATGGCTACACCTTC. Its translation: CASSYSGTGGSDGYTF.

The rearrangement joins TRBV30 to TRBJ2-3, with 11 bases identical to TRBD2. This CDR3 is built from 17 residues. Germline CDR1 is GTSNPN and CDR2 is SVGIG (reference sequence). V dropped 2 bases and J dropped 4; count of bases not matched to a gene: 11. CDR3 nucleotide sequence: TGTGCCTGGAGTCCCCTAGCGGGGGGCACATCCCCAGATACGCAGTATTTT. Residues: CAWSPLAGGTSPDTQYF.

V gene TRBV15 combines with J gene TRBJ2-2; TRBD2 agrees at 8 bases. With 0 bases clipped from V and 8 bases from J, the junction kept 8 bases outside the gene matches. This CDR3 is 16 amino acids long. CDR1 is LNHNV and CDR2 is YYDKDF in the germline V gene (reference sequence). This CDR3 is CATSRDWGLDSGELFF. The CDR3 bases are TGTGCCACCAGCAGAGATTGGGGACTAGATTCAGGGGAGCTGTTTTTT.

This clone turned up a few times. The chain carries TRBV5-4 and TRBJ2-7; D perhaps matches TRBD2 (5 bases). Trimming pared 4 bases from V and 0 bases from J, leaving 11 bases between. Germline V gene lookup returns CDR1 SGHNT and CDR2 YYREEE (reference sequence). CDR3 length equals 14 residues. CDR3 in amino acids: CASSLDFSSYEQYF. The CDR3 DNA reads TGTGCCAGCAGCCTGGACTTTTCCTCCTACGAGCAGTACTTC.

This chain connects TRBV3-1 (or the pseudogene TRBV3-2) to TRBJ2-2; 7 bases agree with TRBD2. CDR1 and CDR2 (germline): LGHDT, YNNKEL (reference sequence). V trimming: 0 bases; J trimming: 4 bases; junction bases outside the gene matches: 5. The CDR3 runs to 16 residues. CDR3 in amino acids: CASSQDKRGSTGELFF. CDR3 coding DNA: TGTGCCAGCAGCCAAGATAAGCGGGGCTCCACCGGGGAGCTGTTTTTT.